Sequencing of this T cell receptor (beta chain) was carried out in a study of T cell repertoires in cytomegalovirus infection. Overall study context: Matching HLA type and CMV infection were both indicated by public TCR beta signatures.

This clonotype was recorded many times. What it recognizes is unknown. TCRdb independently ran MiXCR on the reads; one entry per CDR3 protein. Of approximately 490,000 distinct CDR3 sequences in the sample, approximately 11% were seen once. The V segment lost 5 bases and the J segment 2 bases; nucleotides outside the gene matches: 5. CDR3 size: 15 residues. Germline values: CDR1 SGHVS, CDR2 FQNEAQ. Overall study results and limits: Pooled public TCR beta family frequency picked out CMV carriers with the relevant HLA. Dominating the ex vivo response were TCR beta clonotypes that were CMV-specific and HLA-C-restricted.

The receptor comes from a human donor in good health (CMV status not recorded). Some clones in this sample may be carry-over from other donors' samples. This chain links TRBV7-8 with TRBJ2-2, with TRBD1 matching over 7 bases. Sequencing was done on a sample of PBMCs. The CDR3 sequence is CASSTYRGNTGELFF. In nucleotides, the CDR3 is TGTGCCAGCAGCACATACAGGGGTAACACCGGGGAGCTGTTTTTT.